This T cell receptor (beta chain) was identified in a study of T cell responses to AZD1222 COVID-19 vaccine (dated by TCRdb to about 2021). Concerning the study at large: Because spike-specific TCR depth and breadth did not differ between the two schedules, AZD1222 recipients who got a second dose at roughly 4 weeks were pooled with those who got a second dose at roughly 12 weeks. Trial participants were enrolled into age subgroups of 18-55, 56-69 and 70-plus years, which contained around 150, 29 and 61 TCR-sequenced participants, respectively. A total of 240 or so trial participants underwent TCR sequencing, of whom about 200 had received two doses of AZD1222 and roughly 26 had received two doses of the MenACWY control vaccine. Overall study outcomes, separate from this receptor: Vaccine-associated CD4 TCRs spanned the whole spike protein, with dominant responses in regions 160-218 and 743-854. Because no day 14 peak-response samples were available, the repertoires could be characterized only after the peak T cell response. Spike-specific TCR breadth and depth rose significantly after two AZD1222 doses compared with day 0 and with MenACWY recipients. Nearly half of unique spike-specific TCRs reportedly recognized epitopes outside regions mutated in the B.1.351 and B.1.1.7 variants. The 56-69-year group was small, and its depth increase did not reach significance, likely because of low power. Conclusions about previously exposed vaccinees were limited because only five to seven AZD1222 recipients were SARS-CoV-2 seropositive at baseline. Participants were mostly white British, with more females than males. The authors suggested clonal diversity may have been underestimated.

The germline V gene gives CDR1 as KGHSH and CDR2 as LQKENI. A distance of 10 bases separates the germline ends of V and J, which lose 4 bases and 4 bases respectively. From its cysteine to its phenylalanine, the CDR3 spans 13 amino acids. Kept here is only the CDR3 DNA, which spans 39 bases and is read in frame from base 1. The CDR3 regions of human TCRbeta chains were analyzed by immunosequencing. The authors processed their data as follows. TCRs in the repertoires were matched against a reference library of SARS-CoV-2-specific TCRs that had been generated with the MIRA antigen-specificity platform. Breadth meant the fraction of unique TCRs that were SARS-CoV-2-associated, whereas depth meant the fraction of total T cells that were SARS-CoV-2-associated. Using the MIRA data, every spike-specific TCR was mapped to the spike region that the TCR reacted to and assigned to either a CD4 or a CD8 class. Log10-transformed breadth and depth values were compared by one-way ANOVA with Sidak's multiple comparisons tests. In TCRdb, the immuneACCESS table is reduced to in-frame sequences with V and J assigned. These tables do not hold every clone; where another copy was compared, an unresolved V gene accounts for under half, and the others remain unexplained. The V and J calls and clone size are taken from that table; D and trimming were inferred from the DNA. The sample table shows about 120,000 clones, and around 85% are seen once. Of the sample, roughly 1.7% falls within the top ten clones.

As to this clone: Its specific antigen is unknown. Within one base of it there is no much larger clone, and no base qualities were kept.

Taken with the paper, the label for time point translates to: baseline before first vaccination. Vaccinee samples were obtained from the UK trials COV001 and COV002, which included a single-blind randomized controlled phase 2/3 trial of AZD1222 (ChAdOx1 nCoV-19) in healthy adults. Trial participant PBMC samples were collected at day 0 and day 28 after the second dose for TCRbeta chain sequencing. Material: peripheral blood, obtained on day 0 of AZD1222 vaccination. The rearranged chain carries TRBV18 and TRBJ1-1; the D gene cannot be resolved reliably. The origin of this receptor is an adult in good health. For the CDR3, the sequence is CASSLLQGTEAFF. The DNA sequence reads TGTGCCAGCTCACTACTACAAGGCACTGAAGCTTTCTTT.